These 11 T cell receptor beta chains came from one sample sequenced in a study of shared clonotypes between healthy human individuals. Clones were sequenced by immunoSEQ multiplex PCR, and TCRdb holds only the in-frame ones, with some missing. This sample carries 2.5 million or so clones, 90% to 95% of them seen once, and the ten largest clones take roughly 0.14%. Material for sequencing was naive CD4+ T cells sorted from blood. The subset denotes: CD45RA+ positively selected. All receptors derive from a man aged 18 to 30 in good health.

This sequence joins TRBV15 and TRBJ2-5; 8 bases agree with TRBD2. Germline trimming cut 1 base from V and 7 bases from J; bases unmatched to any gene: 8. This CDR3 is built from 15 residues. The germline V gene encodes CDR1 LNHNV and CDR2 YYDKDF (reference sequence). CDR3: CATSRVERGMGTQYF. The CDR3 coding sequence is TGTGCCACCAGCAGAGTTGAGCGGGGGATGGGGACCCAGTACTTC.

About this clone itself: Germline and junction disagree at one end, which may indicate a read error. The chain couples TRBV5-8 to TRBJ2-7; the D gene could be TRBD1 or TRBD2 (5 bases each). The V gene's germline CDR1 is SGHTS and CDR2 YDEGEE. The CDR3 runs to 10 residues. The CDR3 is CASTLGRPYF. DNA for the CDR3: TGTGCCAGCACCTTGGGACGACCGTACTTC.

The rearrangement links TRBV14 to TRBJ1-4; D is ambiguous. V lost 4 bases to trimming and J lost 7 bases, with 19 bases between them. The CDR3 loop spans 16 amino acids. Germline CDR1 and CDR2: SGHDN and FVKESK. The CDR3 coding sequence is TGTGCCAGCAGCCCTGGACTCACACCGGGTGGTGAAAAACTGTTTTTT. It is translated as CASSPGLTPGGEKLFF.

V and J are TRBV5-4 and TRBJ2-1, with 7 bases fitting TRBD1. CDR1 is SGHNT and CDR2 is YYREEE in the germline V gene (reference sequence). V dropped 4 bases and J dropped 6; count of bases not matched to a gene: 7. The CDR3 covers 14 residues. In DNA form, the CDR3 reads TGTGCCAGCAGCCCAGGGACAGTCTCCAATGAGCAGTTCTTC. It specifies CASSPGTVSNEQFF.

The gene calls are TRBV5-6 and TRBJ2-2; no reliable D call. This CDR3 contains 17 residues. The germline gives CDR1 SGHDT, CDR2 YYEEEE. V was shortened by 2 bases and J by 4 bases, with 18 bases between the two germline ends. CDR3: CASSFSGRLSSTGELFF. CDR3 nucleotides: TGTGCCAGCAGCTTTTCTGGCAGGCTTTCGTCCACCGGGGAGCTGTTTTTT.

Note on this clone: Other DNA sequences in this sample translate to the same CDR3. The V and J genes are TRBV7-9 and TRBJ1-4, with 8 positions matching TRBD1. The CDR3 length is 15 residues. Germline V gives CDR1 SEHNR, CDR2 FQNEAQ (reference sequence). V lost 4 bases and J lost 6; bases outside the gene matches: 7. The CDR3 DNA reads TGTGCCAGCAGCTATGGACAGGGTGGGGATGAAAAACTGTTTTTT. This gives the protein CASSYGQGGDEKLFF.

This clone came up once. The chain uses TRBV11-2 and TRBJ2-3; TRBD1 might be the D (5 bases). This CDR3 is built from 14 residues. V shed 3 bases and J shed 2 bases, with 9 bases lying between them. Per germline, CDR1 SGHAT and CDR2 FQNNGV. The CDR3 reads CASSFNRNTDTQYF. CDR3 DNA sequence: TGTGCCAGCAGCTTTAACAGGAACACAGATACGCAGTATTTT.

The chain uses TRBV11-3 and TRBJ2-1; 10 bases match TRBD1. The CDR3 is 15 residues long. V shed 5 bases and J 4 bases; nucleotides not matched to a gene: 5. CDR1 and CDR2 (germline): SGHNT, YENEEA. CDR3: CASSQGTGEYNEQFF. The CDR3 region has the DNA TGTGCCAGCAGCCAGGGGACAGGGGAATACAATGAGCAGTTCTTC.

The chain joins TRBV7-2 to TRBJ2-3; D is unresolved. V was clipped by 3 bases and J by 2 bases, with 9 bases between them. Germline assignment: CDR1 SGHTA and CDR2 FQGNSA. The CDR3 is 14 residues long. The CDR3 coding sequence is TGTGCCAGCAGCTTGGAGACCTACACAGATACGCAGTATTTT. This codes for CASSLETYTDTQYF. The full variable domain, its missing parts supplied by reference TRBV7-2 and TRBJ2-3, is GAGVSQSPSNKVTEKGKDVELRCDPISGHTALYWYRQSLGQGLEFLIYFQGNSAPDKSGLPSDRFSAERTGGSVSTLTIQRTQQEDSAVYLCASSLETYTDTQYFGPGTRLTVL.

This chain links TRBV10-1 with TRBJ1-4; D remains unclear. Germline V CDR1 and CDR2: WNHNN, SYGVQD (reference sequence). The CDR3 spans 13 residues. V was clipped by 6 bases and J by 5 bases, with 10 bases between them. The CDR3 loop reads CASREGPNEKLFF. CDR3 DNA: TGCGCCAGCAGGGAAGGACCGAATGAAAAACTGTTTTTT.

The chain carries TRBV7-2 and TRBJ2-4; D may be TRBD2 (6 bases). The CDR3 loop spans 12 amino acids. The V end lost 5 bases, the J end lost 8 bases, and 10 bases lay between the germline ends. CDR1 is SGHTA and CDR2 is FQGNSA in the germline V gene. The CDR3 sequence: CASSGGLDIQYF. In nucleotides, the CDR3 is TGTGCCAGCAGCGGGGGGTTGGACATTCAGTACTTC.